Below, one T cell receptor beta chain is given with its context. Generated by immunoSEQ multiplex PCR, the TCRdb table keeps only in-frame clones and is missing some. The sample lists approximately 840,000 clones; 95% to 97% were seen once. These data belong to a study of shared clonotypes between healthy human individuals. The CDR3 sequence is 13 residues long. Germline CDR1 LNHNV, CDR2 YYDKDF (reference sequence). Trimming shortened V by 0 bases and J by 2 bases, and 4 bases separated the two germline ends. Naive-designated CD8 cells lacked CD45RO, were positively enriched for CCR7, and omitted terminally differentiated effector memory CD45RA+ cells. Free of recent acute infections or vaccinations, the donors were healthy HIV-negative adults.

The sequencing sample was made of naive CD8+ T cells sorted from blood. The chain recombines TRBV15 with TRBJ2-5; D is ambiguous. This TCR derives from a man younger than 40 in good health. The CDR3 nucleotides are TGTGCCACCAGCAGAGAGCGGCAAGAGACCCAGTACTTC. As protein: CATSRERQETQYF.